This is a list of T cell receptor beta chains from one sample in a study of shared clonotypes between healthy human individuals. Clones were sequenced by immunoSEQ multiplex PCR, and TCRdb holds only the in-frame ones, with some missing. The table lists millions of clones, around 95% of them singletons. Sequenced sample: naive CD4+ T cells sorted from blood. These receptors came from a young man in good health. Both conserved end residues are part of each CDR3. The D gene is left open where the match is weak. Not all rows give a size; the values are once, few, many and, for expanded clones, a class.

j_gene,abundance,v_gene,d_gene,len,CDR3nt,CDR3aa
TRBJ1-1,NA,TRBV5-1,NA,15,TGCGCCAGCAGCACCAGGAGTAATAAGAACACTGAAGCTTTCTTT,CASSTRSNKNTEAFF
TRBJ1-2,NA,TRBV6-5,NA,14,TGTGCCAGCAGGATAATGGACAGTATGGATGGCTACACCTTC,CASRIMDSMDGYTF
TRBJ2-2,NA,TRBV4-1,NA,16,TGCGCCAGCAGCCAAGGACCACAGGGGAACACCGGGGAGCTGTTTTTT,CASSQGPQGNTGELFF
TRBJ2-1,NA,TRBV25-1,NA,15,TGTGCCAGCAGTGTTAGCGGAGGGGTATACAATGAGCAGTTCTTC,CASSVSGGVYNEQFF
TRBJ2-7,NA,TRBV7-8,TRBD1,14,TGTGCCAGCAGCTTACGGGACAGGTCCTACGAGCAGTACTTC,CASSLRDRSYEQYF
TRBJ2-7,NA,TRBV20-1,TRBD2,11,TGCAGTGCGCTCGGGACTAGCATTCTGTACTTC,CSALGTSILYF
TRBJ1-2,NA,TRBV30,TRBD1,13,TGTGCCTGGCGACAGGGGGTCGGCTATGGCTACACCTTC,CAWRQGVGYGYTF
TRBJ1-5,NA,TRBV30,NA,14,TGTGCCTGGGACCCCGGGAGCGGGAATAGTGCCCAGCATTTT,CAWDPGSGNSAQHF
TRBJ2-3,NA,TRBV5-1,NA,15,TGCGCCAGCAGCTTGGGAGCATTTGGCACAGATACGCAGTATTTT,CASSLGAFGTDTQYF
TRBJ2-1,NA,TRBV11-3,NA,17,TGTGCCAGCAGCTTCAACCCTCTAGGAGGCGCTACGATTGAGCAGTTCTTC,CASSFNPLGGATIEQFF
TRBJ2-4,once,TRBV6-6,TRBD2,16,TGTGCCAGCAGTACGGGACTAGCGGGAGGGAAAAACATTCAGTACTTC,CASSTGLAGGKNIQYF
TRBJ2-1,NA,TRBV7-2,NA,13,TGTGCCAGCAGCCCCAGGACCCTCAATGAGCAGTTCTTC,CASSPRTLNEQFF
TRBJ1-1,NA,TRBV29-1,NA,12,TGCAGCGTGGGGGTTATGAACACTGAAGCTTTCTTT,CSVGVMNTEAFF
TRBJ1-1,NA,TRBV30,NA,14,TGTGCCTGGAGTCTCACAGGGAGTCCCACTGAAGCTTTCTTT,CAWSLTGSPTEAFF
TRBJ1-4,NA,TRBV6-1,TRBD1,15,TGTGCCAGCAGTAGACAGGGAGCTGCGGGGGAAAAACTGTTTTTT,CASSRQGAAGEKLFF
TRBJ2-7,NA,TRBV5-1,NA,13,TGCGCCAGCAGCTTGGGCTGGACCTACGAGCAGTACTTC,CASSLGWTYEQYF
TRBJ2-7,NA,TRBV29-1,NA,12,TGCAGCGTTGAGGGGTTCACCTACGAGCAGTACTTC,CSVEGFTYEQYF
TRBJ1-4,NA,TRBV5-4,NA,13,TGTGCCAGCAGCTTTCCGGGCTCTGAAAAACTGTTTTTT,CASSFPGSEKLFF
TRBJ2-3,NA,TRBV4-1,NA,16,TGCGCCAGCAGCCGAGGACGGACGGGCGACGGGGATACGCAGTATTTT,CASSRGRTGDGDTQYF
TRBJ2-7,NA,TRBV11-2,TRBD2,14,TGTGCCAGCAGCGCGGCCGGGACTAAGCAAGAGCAGTACTTC,CASSAAGTKQEQYF
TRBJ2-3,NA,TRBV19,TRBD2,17,TGTGCCAGTAGTAGCACACCCGGGACTAGACTCACAGATACGCAGTATTTT,CASSSTPGTRLTDTQYF
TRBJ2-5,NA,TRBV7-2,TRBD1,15,TGTGCCAGCAGCTCCCAGAGGACAGGGCAAGAGACCCAGTACTTC,CASSSQRTGQETQYF
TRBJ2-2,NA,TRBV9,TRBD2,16,TGTGCCAGCAGCGTAAGACTAGCGGGACTAGCCGGGGAGCTGTTTTTT,CASSVRLAGLAGELFF
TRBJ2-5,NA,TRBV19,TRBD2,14,TGTGCCAGTAGTATGGGGAGGGGTGCGGAGACCCAGTACTTC,CASSMGRGAETQYF
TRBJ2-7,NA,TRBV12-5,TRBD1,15,TGTGCTAGTGCCAAATCCCAGACAGGGGGCTACGAGCAGTACTTC,CASAKSQTGGYEQYF
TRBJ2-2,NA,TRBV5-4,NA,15,TGTGCCAGCAGCTTGAGCGGGCTGAACACCGGGGAGCTGTTTTTT,CASSLSGLNTGELFF
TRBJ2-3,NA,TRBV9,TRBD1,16,TGTGCCAGCAGCGTAAAAAGGGACAGGAGCACAGATACGCAGTATTTT,CASSVKRDRSTDTQYF
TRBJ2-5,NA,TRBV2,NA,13,TGTGCCAGCACGGGCGCGCGCGAAGAGACCCAGTACTTC,CASTGAREETQYF
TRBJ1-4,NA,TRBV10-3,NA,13,TGTGCCATCAAGGGCAGGGCGGATGAAAAACTGTTTTTT,CAIKGRADEKLFF
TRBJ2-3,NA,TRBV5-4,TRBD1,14,TGTGCCAGCAGCCCGGGACAGGGCACAGATACGCAGTATTTT,CASSPGQGTDTQYF
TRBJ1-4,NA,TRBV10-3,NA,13,TGTGCCATCAGGGGGACGGAAAATGAAAAACTGTTTTTT,CAIRGTENEKLFF